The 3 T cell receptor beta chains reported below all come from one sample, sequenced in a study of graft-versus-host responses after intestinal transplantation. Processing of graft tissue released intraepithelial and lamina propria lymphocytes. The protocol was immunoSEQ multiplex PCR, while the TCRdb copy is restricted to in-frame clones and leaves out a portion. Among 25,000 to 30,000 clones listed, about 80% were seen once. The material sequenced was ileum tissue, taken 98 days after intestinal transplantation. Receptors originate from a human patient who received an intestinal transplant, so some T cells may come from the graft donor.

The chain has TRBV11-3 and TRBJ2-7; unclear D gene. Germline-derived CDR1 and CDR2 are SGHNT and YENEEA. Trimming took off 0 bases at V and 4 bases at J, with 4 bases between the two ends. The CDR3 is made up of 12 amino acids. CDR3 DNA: TGTGCCAGCAGCTTAGAAGGATACGAGCAGTACTTC. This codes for CASSLEGYEQYF. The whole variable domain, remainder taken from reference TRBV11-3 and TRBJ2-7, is EAGVVQSPRYKIIEKKQPVAFWCNPISGHNTLYWYLQNLGQGPELLIRYENEEAVDDSQLPKDRFSAERLKGVDSTLKIQPAELGDSAVYLCASSLEGYEQYFGPGTRLTVT.

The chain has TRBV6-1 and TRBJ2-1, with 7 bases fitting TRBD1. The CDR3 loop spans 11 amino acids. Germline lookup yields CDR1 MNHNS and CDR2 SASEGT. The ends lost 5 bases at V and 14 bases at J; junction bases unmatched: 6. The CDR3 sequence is CASSYGQVEFF. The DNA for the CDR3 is TGTGCCAGCAGTTACGGACAGGTGGAGTTCTTC.

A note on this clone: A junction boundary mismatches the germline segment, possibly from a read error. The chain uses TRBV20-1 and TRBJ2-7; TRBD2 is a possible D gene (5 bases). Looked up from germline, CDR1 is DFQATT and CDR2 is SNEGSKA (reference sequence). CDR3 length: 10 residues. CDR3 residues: CSARGPAGLF. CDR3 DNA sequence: TGCAGTGCTAGAGGGCCCGCGGGTCTGTTC.